The 4 T cell receptor beta chains given below trace back to one sample, sequenced in a study of OX40 agonist ivuxolimab in advanced cancers. Method: immunoSEQ multiplex PCR; TCRdb's copy keeps in-frame clones and lacks some. The sample has 55,000 to 75,000 clones; 85% are singletons. The input for sequencing was CD4+ or CD8+ T cells sorted from blood, taken in a trial of the OX40 agonist ivuxolimab. Receptor source: an adult with an advanced solid tumor such as melanoma, head and neck, liver or kidney cancer.

This clone has just a few counts. The chain couples TRBV5-1 to TRBJ2-7; D might be TRBD1 (6 bases). The CDR3 contains 13 residues. From germline, CDR1 is SGHRS and CDR2 YFSETQ. V was pared by 2 bases and J by 3 bases, with 9 bases between. CDR3 bases: TGCGCCAGCAGCTTAACAGGGAACTACGAGCAGTACTTC. It specifies CASSLTGNYEQYF. Combining the CDR3 with reference TRBV5-1 and TRBJ2-7 gives the whole variable domain KAGVTQTPRYLIKTRGQQVTLSCSPISGHRSVSWYQQTPGQGLQFLFEYFSETQRNKGNFPGRFSGRQFSNSRSEMNVSTLELGDSALYLCASSLTGNYEQYFGPGTRLTVT.

A note on this clone: In the same sample, other DNA sequences code for this CDR3. The V and J genes are TRBV9 and TRBJ2-2; D is unclear. Trimming took off 0 bases at V and 5 bases at J, with 14 bases between the two ends. Germline values: CDR1 SGDLS, CDR2 YYNGEE. The CDR3 consists of 16 residues. CDR3 nucleotide sequence: TGTGCCAGCAGCGTAGTCGGTGGGGTGGGGACCGGGGAGCTGTTTTTT. Encoded protein: CASSVVGGVGTGELFF.

The chain has TRBV28 and TRBJ1-2; TRBD1 matches 9 bases. The J segment lost 6 bases and the V segment lost 6 bases, leaving 11 bases of the junction unmatched. The CDR3 contains 15 residues. The germline CDR1 and CDR2 sequences are MDHEN and SYDVKM. CDR3 sequence: CASRFLGTGYDGYTF. The CDR3 region has the DNA TGTGCCAGCAGATTCCTAGGGACAGGGTATGATGGCTACACCTTC.

Notes on this clone: The sample carries other DNA sequences with the same CDR3. V and J are TRBV5-6 and TRBJ2-5, with TRBD1 matching 8 bases. CDR1 is SGHDT and CDR2 is YYEEEE in the germline V gene. Trimming took 3 bases from V and 5 from J; bases not matched to a gene: 9. This CDR3 contains 15 residues. The CDR3 coding sequence is TGTGCCAGCAGCTCAACGGACAGGGCCGGGGAGACCCAGTACTTC. Encoded protein: CASSSTDRAGETQYF.